A selection of T cell receptor beta chains follows, all from one sample in a study of CD8+ T cells in alopecia areata. Some clones are missing from TCRdb's copy, which holds only in-frame ones; the method was immunoSEQ multiplex PCR. The sample shows around 190,000 clones, less than 65% of them seen only once. Sequences were derived from CD4+ T cells sorted from blood, sampled at week 4, from a patient treated with tofacitinib. The receptors stem from a human donor with alopecia areata. The CDR3 runs from the conserved cysteine through the conserved F or W. D genes are given only for firm matches. Rows may omit the clone size; those that give it use once, few, many or a size class.

d_call	j_call	v_call	clone_size	cdr3_aa	cdr3_nt
-	TRBJ1-2	TRBV7-9	few	CASSSENYGYTF	TGTGCCAGCAGCTCCGAAAACTATGGCTACACCTTC
-	TRBJ2-7	TRBV7-2	-	CASSTRRVARNEQYF	TGTGCCAGCAGCACCAGACGGGTGGCTCGCAACGAGCAGTACTTC
-	TRBJ2-7	TRBV7-2	-	CASSLAEEQYF	TGTGCCAGCAGCTTAGCGGAAGAGCAGTACTTC
-	TRBJ2-3	TRBV6-5	-	CASTEIGLTQYF	TGTGCCAGCACCGAGATCGGACTAACGCAGTATTTT
TRBD1	TRBJ2-2	TRBV5-1	-	CASSGTRGQANTGELFF	TGCGCCAGCAGCGGGACAAGGGGACAGGCGAACACCGGGGAGCTGTTTTTT
-	TRBJ1-2	TRBV2	-	CASSDIDARGYTF	TGTGCCAGCAGCGACATTGATGCGCGTGGCTACACCTTC
TRBD1	TRBJ1-5	TRBV9	-	CASSVGTGESNQPQHF	TGTGCCAGCAGCGTGGGGACAGGGGAATCAAATCAGCCCCAGCATTTT
TRBD1	TRBJ1-2	TRBV29-1	-	CSVLLLPGQDYGYTF	TGCAGCGTCCTCCTTCTACCGGGACAGGACTATGGCTACACCTTC
TRBD1	TRBJ1-6	TRBV27	few	CASSFTGARVKSPLHF	TGTGCCAGCAGTTTCACAGGGGCAAGGGTTAAGTCACCCCTCCACTTT
-	TRBJ2-7	TRBV29-1	-	CSVEVSGNEQYF	TGCAGCGTTGAGGTCTCGGGGAACGAGCAGTACTTC
-	TRBJ2-3	TRBV18	-	CASSFVGRDTVPDTQYF	TGTGCCAGCTCCTTCGTAGGGCGGGACACTGTTCCAGATACGCAGTATTTT
TRBD1	TRBJ2-3	TRBV23-1	-	CASSQIQQGGTDTQYF	TGCGCCAGCAGTCAAATTCAACAGGGGGGAACAGATACGCAGTATTTT
-	TRBJ2-7	TRBV2	-	CASSETGGHYEQYF	TGTGCCAGCAGCGAGACCGGGGGGCACTACGAGCAGTACTTC
TRBD1	TRBJ1-1	TRBV25-1	-	CASDPDRGNTEAFF	TGTGCCAGCGACCCGGACAGGGGGAACACTGAAGCTTTCTTT
-	TRBJ1-3	TRBV7-9	few	CASSPSSGNTIYF	TGTGCCAGCAGCCCCAGCTCTGGAAACACCATATATTTT
-	TRBJ2-5	TRBV27	few	CASSSISYQETQYF	TGTGCCAGCAGCTCTATATCGTACCAAGAGACCCAGTACTTC
TRBD1	TRBJ2-7	TRBV9	-	CASSATGAYEQYF	TGTGCCAGCAGCGCCACAGGGGCCTACGAGCAGTACTTC
TRBD2	TRBJ2-3	TRBV25-1	-	CASSDGGGSTDTQYF	TGTGCCAGCAGTGATGGCGGGGGGAGCACAGATACGCAGTATTTT
TRBD1	TRBJ1-2	TRBV25-1	few	CASSDPGQGDYGYTF	TGTGCCAGCAGTGATCCGGGACAGGGGGACTATGGCTACACCTTC
-	TRBJ2-5	TRBV6-5	-	CASRTTGTGETQYF	TGTGCCAGCAGGACCACAGGGACCGGGGAGACCCAGTACTTC